A single sample gave rise to the 10 T cell receptor beta chains below, sequenced in a study of human T cells and chemical hapten exposure. Regarding time point: healthy volunteer bleed at 2 weeks. Unfractionated whole blood was the source from which total RNA was extracted. TCRdb called the RACE reads again in MiXCR, with one record for every CDR3 protein. The data contain roughly 100,000 distinct CDR3 sequences, approximately 9% of them seen just once; the ten biggest clones take up 2.9%. The specimen was whole blood. All receptors derive from a female donor in good health. Some clones in this sample may be carry-over from other donors' samples.

V usage is TRBV28 and J usage is TRBJ1-1; D is ambiguous. This CDR3 is 15 amino acids long. Per germline, CDR1 MDHEN and CDR2 SYDVKM. Trimming left V 3 bases short and J 2 bases short, with 13 bases between. The CDR3 here is CASSFAGRRNTEAFF. The CDR3 DNA is TGTGCCAGCAGTTTCGCCGGGCGTCGTAACACTGAAGCTTTCTTT.

This rearrangement joins TRBV2 to TRBJ1-1; no definite D call. The CDR3 totals 11 residues. Trimming cost V 0 bases and J 8 bases, with 4 bases left between them. Per the germline V gene, CDR1 is SNHLY and CDR2 is FYNNEI. The CDR3, as DNA: TGTGCCAGCAGTGAAGCAAACGAAGCTTTCTTT. Protein product: CASSEANEAFF.

The rearrangement joins TRBV20-1 to TRBJ1-2; 7 bases align to TRBD1. The germline gives CDR1 DFQATT, CDR2 SNEGSKA (reference sequence). The CDR3 is 13 amino acids. V lost 4 bases, J lost 4 bases, and 6 bases stayed unmatched. CDR3 DNA sequence: TGCAGTGCTAAGACAGGGCAGAGCTATGGCTACACCTTC. Its translation: CSAKTGQSYGYTF.

This clonotype was counted ten times or more. The chain employs TRBV5-5 and TRBJ1-1, with TRBD1 matching 8 bases. The germline gives CDR1 SGHKS, CDR2 YYEKEE (reference sequence). With V trimmed by 5 bases and J by 2 bases, 8 bases remained unmatched. This CDR3 has 15 residues. The CDR3, as DNA: TGTGCCAGCAGAAAAGGACAGGGCTTAAACACTGAAGCTTTCTTT. This sequence encodes CASRKGQGLNTEAFF.

The CDR3 loop reads CASSPPVREGLPLDTQYF. DNA for the CDR3: TGTGCCAGCTCACCACCGGTAAGGGAGGGCCTCCCGTTGGATACGCAGTATTTT. The V and J genes are TRBV18 and TRBJ2-3, with 7 positions matching TRBD2. The ends lost 0 bases at V and 6 bases at J; junction bases unmatched: 15. The germline gives CDR1 KGHSH, CDR2 LQKENI. This CDR3 is 18 amino acids long.

This clonotype was seen repeatedly, ten times or more. The chain uses TRBV6-6 and TRBJ2-7, with D perhaps matching TRBD1 (5 bases). CDR1 and CDR2 from the germline V gene are MNHNY and SVGAGI (reference sequence). The CDR3 extends over 14 amino acids. With 2 bases removed from V and 2 bases from J, the gap between germline ends came to 10 bases. The CDR3 DNA reads TGTGCCAGCAGTTACAGGGGCCTCACCTACGAGCAGTACTTC. It yields the protein CASSYRGLTYEQYF.

This clonotype was detected a few times. The gene calls are TRBV14 and TRBJ2-7; D gene unclear. Germline CDR1 reads SGHDN; CDR2 reads FVKESK. Trimming shortened V by 4 bases and J by 4 bases, and 8 bases separated the two germline ends. CDR3 size: 12 residues. The CDR3 DNA reads TGTGCCAGCAGCCCTGCGCGGTACGAGCAGTACTTC. It specifies CASSPARYEQYF.

This clonotype was counted a few times. This chain joins TRBV5-4 and TRBJ2-1, with 9 bases identical to TRBD1. Germline V gene lookup returns CDR1 SGHNT and CDR2 YYREEE (reference sequence). J gave up 8 bases and V 1 base, and 7 bases lay outside the gene matches. The CDR3 length is 15 residues. Here the CDR3 DNA reads TGTGCCAGCAGCTTGTCGGGACAGGGTAGCGATGAGCAGTTCTTC. Protein: CASSLSGQGSDEQFF.

The chain uses TRBV7-2 and TRBJ1-5, with no clear D. Trimming left V 1 base short and J 3 bases short, with 10 bases between. Germline V gene lookup returns CDR1 SGHTA and CDR2 FQGNSA. The CDR3 sequence is 15 residues long. The CDR3 DNA follows: TGTGCCAGCAGCTTAGGCAGGTTACCCAATCAGCCCCAGCATTTT. Protein: CASSLGRLPNQPQHF.

This clonotype was recorded at least ten times. The chain recombines TRBV7-2 with TRBJ2-7, with D tentatively TRBD2 (7 bases). V was trimmed by 1 base and J by 5 bases, leaving 9 bases between them. The CDR3 runs to 13 residues. Germline CDR1 and CDR2: SGHTA and FQGNSA. The CDR3: CASSLGGGNEQYF. CDR3 sequence (DNA): TGTGCCAGCAGCTTAGGGGGGGGCAACGAGCAGTACTTC.